The clone carrying this T cell receptor beta chain was counted once. The CDR3 is made up of 13 amino acids. CDR1 is SGHRS, CDR2 YFSETQ, per germline. The V and J ends lost 3 bases and 8 bases respectively, with 14 bases between them. Researchers amplified the TCR beta CDR3 regions from RNA transcripts. Researchers ran a first-round RT-PCR on the TCR CDR3 using the HTBI primer set. TCRdb analysed the multiplex PCR reads with MiXCR anew, one entry per CDR3 protein. The sample carries some 510,000 distinct CDR3 sequences, under 60% recorded once. Patients aged 18 to 65 had newly diagnosed hyperthyroidism of under 2 months' duration. The sample originates from a study of T cells in Graves' hyperthyroidism and ophthalmopathy.

Input material: peripheral blood or thyroid tissue (not recorded which). V usage is TRBV5-1 and J usage is TRBJ1-2, with D perhaps TRBD1 (5 bases). The clonotype comes from a young woman with Graves' hyperthyroidism. The CDR3 nucleotides read TGCGCCAGCAGCTCCGACCCGGGGGGAGGCTACACCTTC. It is translated as CASSSDPGGGYTF.